This T cell receptor (beta chain) stems from a study of blood T cell repertoires in COVID-19. The V and J ends lost 5 bases and 8 bases respectively, with 16 bases between them. The CDR3 has 14 amino acids. Looked up from germline, CDR1 is SGDLS and CDR2 is YYNGEE. Sequencing was performed with immunoSEQ multiplex PCR; in TCRdb, only in-frame clones are kept and a portion is missing. The sample lists 150,000 to 200,000 clones; 65% to 80% were seen once. The chain employs TRBV9 and TRBJ1-4; possibly TRBD1 for D (5 bases). This clonotype originated in a woman in her forties or fifties with acute COVID-19. Sequenced input: PBMCs or T cells enriched from blood (not recorded which). CDR3 nucleotides: TGTGCCAGCAGTTCCGGGGGAAGGAGAGAAAAACTGTTTTTT. This translates into CASSSGGRREKLFF.